Presented here are 7 T cell receptor beta chains from one specimen sequenced in a study of OX40 agonist ivuxolimab in advanced cancers. The protocol was immunoSEQ multiplex PCR, while the TCRdb copy is restricted to in-frame clones and leaves out a portion. The table shows around 25,000 clones, with 80% to 90% occurring only once. Sequenced here: CD4+ or CD8+ T cells sorted from blood, sampled in a trial of the OX40 agonist ivuxolimab. All receptors come from an adult with an advanced solid tumor such as melanoma, head and neck, liver or kidney cancer.

This chain uses TRBV7-9 with TRBJ2-7, with TRBD2 identical over 9 bases. Germline CDR1 SEHNR, CDR2 FQNEAQ (reference sequence). The V gene end was trimmed by 5 bases and the J gene end by 6 bases; junction bases not matched to a gene: 5. CDR3 size: 13 residues. CDR3 bases: TGTGCCAGCAGCGGGCTAGCGGGACCCGAGCAGTACTTC. Its protein is CASSGLAGPEQYF.

J is TRBJ1-5 and V is TRBV19; TRBD1 agrees at 7 bases. Germline lookup yields CDR1 LNHDA and CDR2 SQIVND (reference sequence). V trimming: 5 bases; J trimming: 4 bases; junction bases outside the gene matches: 5. This CDR3 has 14 residues. CDR3 nucleotides: TGTGCCAGTAGTCCCTGGGACAGAAATCAGCCCCAGCATTTT. Translating gives CASSPWDRNQPQHF.

The chain carries TRBV5-6 and TRBJ2-1; no firm D call. Trimming took off 5 bases at V and 8 bases at J, with 11 bases between the two ends. The germline gives CDR1 SGHDT, CDR2 YYEEEE. This CDR3 is 12 amino acids long. Written as DNA, the CDR3 is TGTGCCAGCAGTCGGAGCGTCGATGAGCAGTTCTTC. This codes for CASSRSVDEQFF.

V gene TRBV11-3 combines with J gene TRBJ2-3; no definite D call. The CDR3 covers 14 residues. Trimming stripped 5 bases from V and 4 bases from J, with 13 bases between. Germline V lookup: CDR1 SGHNT, CDR2 YENEEA. CDR3 nucleotide sequence: TGTGCCAGCAGCCCGCTTGGACGACCAGATACGCAGTATTTT. This translates into CASSPLGRPDTQYF.

In its sample, this clone was seen once. The chain combines TRBV9 with TRBJ2-3, with 12 bases identical to TRBD2. The J segment lost 6 bases and the V segment lost 5 bases, leaving 4 bases of the junction unmatched. CDR1 and CDR2 from the germline V gene are SGDLS and YYNGEE. The CDR3 has 14 residues. CDR3 nucleotides: TGTGCCAGCAGTCCTAGCGGGGGGGCGGATACGCAGTATTTT. Translated: CASSPSGGADTQYF.

The rearrangement links TRBV27 to TRBJ2-1, with D perhaps matching TRBD1 or TRBD2 (5 bases each). The CDR3 has 13 residues. Germline CDR1 is MNHEY and CDR2 is SMNVEV (reference sequence). Trimming stripped 5 bases from V and 8 bases from J, with 13 bases between. The CDR3 loop reads CASSTGTAHEQFF. The CDR3 DNA reads as TGTGCCAGCAGTACTGGGACCGCTCATGAGCAGTTCTTC.

The rearrangement links TRBV6-5 to TRBJ2-1; possible D gene TRBD2, 6 bases. Germline CDR1 is MNHEY and CDR2 is SVGAGI. Trimming removed 0 bases at V and 7 bases at J, with 13 bases between. This CDR3 is 15 amino acids long. The CDR3 nucleotides are TGTGCCAGCAGTTACTCGACCCCTCGGGGGAATGAGCAGTTCTTC. This gives the protein CASSYSTPRGNEQFF.